Listed here are 14 T cell receptor beta chains from one sample, sequenced in a study of identical twins (dated by TCRdb to 2015 to 2016). Library generation was performed with 5' RACE. The listed sequencing device is Illumina HiSeq 2000. Using fastp trimming at Q25 and MiXCR clonotype assembly, TCRdb reanalyzed the public sequencing data and kept in-frame beta chains. Identical CDR3 protein sequences are pooled into one entry, listed with their most common genes and DNA. Here the sample has some 250,000 distinct CDR3 sequences; about an eighth occur a single time. The ten biggest clones cover about 4.1% of the sample. These same records also appear under a second study, on yellow fever vaccine responses in identical twins.

Sequenced: memory (CD45RO+) T cells sorted from blood. This sample's cell subset or site label indicates: CD45RO+ enriched T cells. The receptor set was obtained from a woman younger than 35 in good health.

V gene TRBV29-1 combines with J gene TRBJ2-1; 10 bases align to TRBD2. CDR3 length: 16 residues. Germline V gene lookup returns CDR1 SQVTM and CDR2 ANQGSEA. V dropped 6 bases and J dropped 4; count of bases not matched to a gene: 12. Here the CDR3 reads CSVRRTSGPLYNEQFF. The CDR3 region has the DNA TGCAGCGTAAGGAGGACTAGCGGTCCCCTTTACAATGAGCAGTTCTTC.

This clonotype was seen a handful of times. This chain connects TRBV5-1 to TRBJ2-4; 8 nucleotides agree with TRBD1. Trimming took 6 bases from V and 6 from J; bases not matched to a gene: 8. Per the germline V gene, CDR1 is SGHRS and CDR2 is YFSETQ. The CDR3 is 14 residues long. In nucleotides, the CDR3 is TGCGCCAGCACCTCAGGGGGCGTGGGAAACATTCAGTACTTC. Translating it yields CASTSGGVGNIQYF.

This clonotype was counted at least ten times. The chain links TRBV4-2 to TRBJ2-3; 10 bases align to TRBD2. Per germline, CDR1 LGHNA and CDR2 YNFKEQ. After removal of 0 bases from V and 1 base from J, the junction contained 1 base not matched to a gene. CDR3 length: 16 amino acids. The CDR3 region has the DNA TGTGCCAGCAGCCAAGATCTAGCGGGAGGCACAGATACGCAGTATTTT. This gives the protein CASSQDLAGGTDTQYF.

This sequence joins TRBV7-8 and TRBJ2-1, with 9 positions matching TRBD2. CDR1 SGHVS and CDR2 FQNEAQ come from the germline V gene. CDR3 length: 14 residues. J lost 14 bases, V lost 5 bases, and 13 bases had no gene match. The CDR3 DNA follows: TGTGCCAGCAGCCCGCGAGCGGGTAGCGGGAGTGAGTTCTTC. Translated, it gives CASSPRAGSGSEFF. The whole variable domain, filled in from reference TRBV7-8 and TRBJ2-1, reads GAGVSQSPRYKVAKRGQDVALRCDPISGHVSLFWYQQALGQGPEFLTYFQNEAQLDKSGLPSDRFFAERPEGSVSTLKIQRTQQEDSAVYLCASSPRAGSGSEFFGPGTRLTVL.

The chain links TRBV5-1 to TRBJ2-1; 7 nucleotides match TRBD2. Looked up from germline, CDR1 is SGHRS and CDR2 is YFSETQ. CDR3 size: 16 residues. With V trimmed by 0 bases and J by 4 bases, 7 bases remained unmatched. CDR3 nucleotides: TGCGCCAGCAGCTTGGCCGGGACTAAAGGTTACAATGAGCAGTTCTTC. Translating it yields CASSLAGTKGYNEQFF.

This clonotype was seen only a few times. The chain is built from TRBV30 and TRBJ2-7; tentative D call: TRBD1 (5 bases). Trimming removed 0 bases at V and 0 bases at J, with 9 bases between. The CDR3 runs to 14 residues. Germline loops: CDR1 GTSNPN, CDR2 SVGIG (reference sequence). CDR3 DNA sequence: TGTGCCTGGAGTGTACGTACAGGCTCCTACGAGCAGTACTTC. Its translation: CAWSVRTGSYEQYF.

The rearrangement joins TRBV20-1 to TRBJ2-3, with 7 nucleotides matching TRBD2. This CDR3 is built from 15 residues. CDR1 is DFQATT, CDR2 SNEGSKA, per germline (reference sequence). The CDR3 DNA reads TGCTTTGCTAGACCACTAGCGAGAGACACAGATACGCAGTATTTT. Its protein product is CFARPLARDTDTQYF.

This clonotype was recorded many times. The chain carries TRBV5-1 and TRBJ2-5; D is uncertain. The CDR3 extends over 12 amino acids. The germline V gene has CDR1 SGHRS and CDR2 YFSETQ. V lost 2 bases, J lost 3 bases, and 5 bases lay in between. CDR3 nucleotides: TGCGCCAGCAGCTTTGAGGAAGAGACCCAGTACTTC. Translated, it gives CASSFEEETQYF. The variable domain in full, with the rest retrieved from reference TRBV5-1 and TRBJ2-5, is KAGVTQTPRYLIKTRGQQVTLSCSPISGHRSVSWYQQTPGQGLQFLFEYFSETQRNKGNFPGRFSGRQFSNSRSEMNVSTLELGDSALYLCASSFEEETQYFGPGTRLLVL.

The rearrangement uses TRBV9 and TRBJ2-3; 8 positions match TRBD2. The trim removed 3 bases at V and 9 bases at J, leaving 12 bases unmatched. Germline V gene sequence: CDR1 SGDLS, CDR2 YYNGEE. The CDR3 has 15 amino acids. The CDR3 region is CASSAQAGARETQYF. As DNA, the CDR3 is TGTGCCAGCAGCGCCCAAGCGGGAGCCAGAGAAACGCAGTATTTT.

The chain joins TRBV20-1 to TRBJ2-7; D might be TRBD1 (6 bases). Looked up from germline, CDR1 is DFQATT and CDR2 is SNEGSKA (reference sequence). CDR3 length equals 11 residues. CDR3 coding DNA: TGCAGGGCCACCTCAGGGGACGAGCAGTACTTC. It encodes CRATSGDEQYF.

The chain has TRBV4-3 and TRBJ2-7; 8 bases match TRBD2. The CDR3 totals 13 residues. With V trimmed by 2 bases and J by 6 bases, 3 bases remained unmatched. CDR1 LGHNA and CDR2 YSLEER come from the germline V gene. The chain's CDR3 is CASSQTSGTEQYF. The CDR3 region has the DNA TGCGCCAGCAGCCAAACTAGCGGAACCGAGCAGTACTTC.

This clonotype was detected ten times or more. The rearrangement links TRBV7-2 to TRBJ2-7; a possible D gene is TRBD2 (5 bases). The CDR3 runs to 14 residues. Germline CDR1 reads SGHTA; CDR2 reads FQGNSA. Trimming took 1 base from V and 2 from J, leaving 9 bases between them. The CDR3 reads CASSLVSDTYEQYF. The CDR3 nucleotides read TGTGCCAGCAGCTTAGTTAGCGACACCTACGAGCAGTACTTC.

The V and J genes are TRBV29-1 and TRBJ2-7; D is undetermined. Trimming took 2 bases from V and 0 from J, leaving 5 bases between them. The germline V gene encodes CDR1 SQVTM and CDR2 ANQGSEA. The CDR3 consists of 12 residues. CDR3: CSVERNSYEQYF. The DNA for the CDR3 is TGCAGCGTTGAACGGAACTCCTACGAGCAGTACTTC.

This clonotype was seen a handful of times. The chain joins TRBV15 to TRBJ2-7; D not resolved. The CDR3 covers 13 residues. Trimming pared 6 bases from V and 6 bases from J, leaving 15 bases between. Germline V gives CDR1 LNHNV, CDR2 YYDKDF (reference sequence). DNA of the CDR3: TGTGCCACCAGTCGTTCTTTGTGGGTCGAGCAGTACTTC. Translated, it gives CATSRSLWVEQYF.